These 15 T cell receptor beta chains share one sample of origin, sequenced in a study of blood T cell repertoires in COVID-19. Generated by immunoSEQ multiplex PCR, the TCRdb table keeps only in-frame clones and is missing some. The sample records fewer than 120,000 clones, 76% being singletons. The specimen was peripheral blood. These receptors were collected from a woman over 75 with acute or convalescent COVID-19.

CDR3 DNA: TGCGCCAGCAGCCGGACTAGCGGAACAACCGGGGAGCTGTTTTTT. Amino acids: CASSRTSGTTGELFF. The V and J genes are TRBV5-1 and TRBJ2-2; 10 bases are shared with TRBD2. The germline gives CDR1 SGHRS, CDR2 YFSETQ. The CDR3 runs 15 residues. Losses at the gene ends were 4 bases for V and 5 bases for J; bases not matched to a gene: 5.

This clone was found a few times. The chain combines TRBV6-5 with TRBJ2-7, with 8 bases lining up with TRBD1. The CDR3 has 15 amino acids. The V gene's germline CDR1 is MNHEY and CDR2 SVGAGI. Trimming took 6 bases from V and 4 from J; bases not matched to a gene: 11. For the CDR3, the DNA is TGTGCCAGCAGACTCGGACAGGGTTTTGTTTACGAGCAGTACTTC. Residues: CASRLGQGFVYEQYF.

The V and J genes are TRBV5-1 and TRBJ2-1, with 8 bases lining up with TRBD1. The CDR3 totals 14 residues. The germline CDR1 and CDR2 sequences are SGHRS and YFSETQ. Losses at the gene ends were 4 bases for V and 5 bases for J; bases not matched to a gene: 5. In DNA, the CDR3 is TGCGCCAGCAGCGACGGACAGGGTAACAATGAGCAGTTCTTC. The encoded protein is CASSDGQGNNEQFF.

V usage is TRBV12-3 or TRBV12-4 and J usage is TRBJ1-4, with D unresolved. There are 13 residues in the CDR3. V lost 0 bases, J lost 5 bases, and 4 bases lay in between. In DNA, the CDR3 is TGTGCCAGCAGTTTAGCCGGGAATGAAAAACTGTTTTTT. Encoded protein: CASSLAGNEKLFF.

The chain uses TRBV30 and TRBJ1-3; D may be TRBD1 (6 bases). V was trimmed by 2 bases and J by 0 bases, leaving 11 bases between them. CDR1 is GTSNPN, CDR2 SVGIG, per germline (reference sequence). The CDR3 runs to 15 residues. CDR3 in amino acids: CAWSRGQFSGNTIYF. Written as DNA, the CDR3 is TGTGCCTGGAGTCGCGGACAGTTCTCTGGAAACACCATATATTTT.

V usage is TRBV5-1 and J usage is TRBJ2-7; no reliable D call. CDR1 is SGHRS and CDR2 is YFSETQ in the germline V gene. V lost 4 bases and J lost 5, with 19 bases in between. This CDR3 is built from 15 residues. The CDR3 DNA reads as TGCGCCAGCAGCGGCGGTGTGATCCATTTCGACGAGCAGTACTTC. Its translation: CASSGGVIHFDEQYF.

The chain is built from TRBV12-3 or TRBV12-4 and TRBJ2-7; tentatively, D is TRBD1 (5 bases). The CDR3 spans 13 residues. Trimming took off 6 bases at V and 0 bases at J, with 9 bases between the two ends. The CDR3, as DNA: TGTGCCAGCAGCAGACAGAGCTCCTACGAGCAGTACTTC. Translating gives CASSRQSSYEQYF.

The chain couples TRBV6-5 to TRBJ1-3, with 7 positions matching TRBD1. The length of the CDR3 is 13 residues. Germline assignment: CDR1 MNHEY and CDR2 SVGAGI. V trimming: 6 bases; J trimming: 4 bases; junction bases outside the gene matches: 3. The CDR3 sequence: CASRQTGGNTIYF. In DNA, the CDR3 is TGTGCCAGCAGACAGACAGGGGGAAACACCATATATTTT.

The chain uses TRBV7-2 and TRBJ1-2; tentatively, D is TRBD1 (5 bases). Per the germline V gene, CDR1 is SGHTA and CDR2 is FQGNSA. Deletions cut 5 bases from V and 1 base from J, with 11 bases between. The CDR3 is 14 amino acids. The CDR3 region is CASSPPGVNYGYTF. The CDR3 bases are TGTGCCAGCAGCCCGCCGGGGGTTAACTATGGCTACACCTTC.

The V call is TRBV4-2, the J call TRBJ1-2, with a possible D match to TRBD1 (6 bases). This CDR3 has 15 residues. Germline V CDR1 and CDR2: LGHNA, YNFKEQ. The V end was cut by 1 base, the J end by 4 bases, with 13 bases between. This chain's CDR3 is CASSQGQGLGYGYTF. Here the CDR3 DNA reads TGTGCCAGCAGCCAAGGGCAGGGGCTCGGCTATGGCTACACCTTC.

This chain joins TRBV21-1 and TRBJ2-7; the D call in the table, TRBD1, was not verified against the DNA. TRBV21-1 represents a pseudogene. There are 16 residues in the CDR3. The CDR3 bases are TGTGCCAGCAGCAAAGTTGTGGTGGGACAGGAATACGAGCAGTACTTC. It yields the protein CASSKVVVGQEYEQYF.

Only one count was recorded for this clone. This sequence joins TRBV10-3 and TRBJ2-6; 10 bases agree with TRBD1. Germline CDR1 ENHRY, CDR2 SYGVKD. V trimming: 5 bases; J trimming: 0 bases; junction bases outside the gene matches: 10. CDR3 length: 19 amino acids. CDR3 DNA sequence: TGTGCCATCAGTCAGAAGACAGGGGGCTTCTTCTCTGGGGCCAACGTCCTGACTTTC. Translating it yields CAISQKTGGFFSGANVLTF.

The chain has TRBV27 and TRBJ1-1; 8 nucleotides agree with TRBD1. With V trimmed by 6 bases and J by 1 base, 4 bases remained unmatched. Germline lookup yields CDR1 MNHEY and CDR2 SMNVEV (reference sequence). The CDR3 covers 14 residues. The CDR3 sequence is CASRPTGGNTEAFF. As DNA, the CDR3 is TGTGCCAGCAGGCCCACAGGGGGGAACACTGAAGCTTTCTTT.

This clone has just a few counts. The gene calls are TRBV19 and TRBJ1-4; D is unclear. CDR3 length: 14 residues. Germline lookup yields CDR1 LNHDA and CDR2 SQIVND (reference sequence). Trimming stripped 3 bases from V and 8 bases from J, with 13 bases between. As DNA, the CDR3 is TGTGCCAGTAGTATCGGCCAGGCGGGCGAAAAACTGTTTTTT. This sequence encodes CASSIGQAGEKLFF. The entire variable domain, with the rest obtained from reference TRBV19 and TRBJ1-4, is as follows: DGGITQSPKYLFRKEGQNVTLSCEQNLNHDAMYWYRQDPGQGLRLIYYSQIVNDFQKGDIAEGYSVSREKKESFPLTVTSAQKNPTAFYLCASSIGQAGEKLFFGSGTQLSVL.

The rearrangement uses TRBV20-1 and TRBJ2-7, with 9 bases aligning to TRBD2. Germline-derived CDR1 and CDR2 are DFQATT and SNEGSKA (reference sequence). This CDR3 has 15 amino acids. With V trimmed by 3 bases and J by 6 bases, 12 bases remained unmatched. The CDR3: CSASRSGTSPSEQYF. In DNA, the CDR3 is TGCAGTGCTAGTCGTTCGGGGACTAGCCCCTCCGAGCAGTACTTC.